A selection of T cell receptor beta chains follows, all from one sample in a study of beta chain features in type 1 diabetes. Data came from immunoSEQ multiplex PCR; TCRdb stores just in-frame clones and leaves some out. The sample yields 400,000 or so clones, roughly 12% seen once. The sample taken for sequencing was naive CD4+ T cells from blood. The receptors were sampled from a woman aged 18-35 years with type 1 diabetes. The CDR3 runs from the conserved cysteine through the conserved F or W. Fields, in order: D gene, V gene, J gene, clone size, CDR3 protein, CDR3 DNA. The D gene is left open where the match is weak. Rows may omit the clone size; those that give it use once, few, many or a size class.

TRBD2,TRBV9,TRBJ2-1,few,CASSPSTSGRAGNEQFF,TGTGCCAGCAGCCCATCGACTAGCGGGAGGGCCGGGAATGAGCAGTTCTTC
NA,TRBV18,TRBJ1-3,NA,CASSSRQNSGNTIYF,TGTGCCAGCTCATCCAGACAGAACTCTGGAAACACCATATATTTT
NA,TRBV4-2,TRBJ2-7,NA,CASSSWGVEGEQYF,TGTGCCAGCAGCTCGTGGGGGGTGGAAGGCGAGCAGTACTTC
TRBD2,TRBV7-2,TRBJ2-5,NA,CASSQGTSEETQYF,TGTGCCAGCAGCCAAGGGACTAGCGAAGAGACCCAGTACTTC
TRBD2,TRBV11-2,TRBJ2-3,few,CASSYGLAGTDTQYF,TGTGCCAGCAGCTACGGACTAGCGGGGACAGATACGCAGTATTTT
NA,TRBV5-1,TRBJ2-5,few,CASSPGFPETQYF,TGCGCCAGCAGCCCGGGTTTCCCGGAGACCCAGTACTTC
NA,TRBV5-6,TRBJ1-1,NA,CASSLGGELAFF,TGTGCCAGCAGCTTGGGCGGGGAGCTGGCTTTCTTT
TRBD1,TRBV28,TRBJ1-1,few,CASNSDRALGAFF,TGTGCCAGCAATTCCGACAGGGCCCTGGGAGCTTTCTTT
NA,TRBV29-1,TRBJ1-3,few,CSVGHAQENTIYF,TGCAGCGTCGGACACGCGCAAGAAAACACCATATATTTT
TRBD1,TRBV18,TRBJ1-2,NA,CASSTSTGSGGYTF,TGTGCCAGCTCAACGTCGACAGGGTCTGGCGGCTACACCTTC
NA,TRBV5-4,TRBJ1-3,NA,CASSLVGSSGNTIYF,TGTGCCAGCAGCTTGGTGGGGAGCTCTGGAAACACCATATATTTT
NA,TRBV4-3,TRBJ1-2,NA,CASSQGAGGLNYGYTF,TGCGCCAGCAGCCAGGGCGCGGGGGGCCTCAACTATGGCTACACCTTC
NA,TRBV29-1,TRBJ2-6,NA,CSVDFGEDRPTLSGANVLTF,TGCAGCGTTGATTTTGGGGAGGACAGGCCTACCCTCTCTGGGGCCAACGTCCTGACTTTC
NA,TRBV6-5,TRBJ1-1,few,CASSSINTEAFF,TGTGCCAGCAGTTCAATTAACACTGAAGCTTTCTTT
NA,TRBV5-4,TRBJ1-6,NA,CASRVGGGWDNSPLHF,TGTGCCAGCAGAGTGGGGGGGGGATGGGATAATTCACCCCTCCACTTT
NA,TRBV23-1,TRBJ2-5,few,CASKLCVETQYF,TGCGCCAGCAAACTGTGCGTAGAGACCCAGTACTTC
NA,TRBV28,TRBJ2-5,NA,CASSFRGGETQYF,TGTGCCAGCAGTTTTAGGGGGGGGGAGACCCAGTACTTC
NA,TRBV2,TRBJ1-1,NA,CASSFQGGGTEAFF,TGTGCCAGCAGTTTCCAGGGTGGGGGGACTGAAGCTTTCTTT
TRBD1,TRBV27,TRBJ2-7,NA,CASSLQQGSYEQYF,TGTGCCAGCAGTTTACAACAGGGGTCCTACGAGCAGTACTTC
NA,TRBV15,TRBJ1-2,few,CATSRDQGNYGYTF,TGTGCCACCAGCAGAGATCAGGGAAACTATGGCTACACCTTC
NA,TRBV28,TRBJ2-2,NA,CASSLFGGTGELFF,TGTGCCAGCAGTTTATTCGGGGGCACCGGGGAGCTGTTTTTT
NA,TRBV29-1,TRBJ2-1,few,CSVEDLAPNEQFF,TGCAGCGTTGAAGATCTAGCCCCCAATGAGCAGTTCTTC
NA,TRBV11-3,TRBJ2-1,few,CASTTAGPTRDEQFF,TGTGCCAGCACTACCGCGGGACCTACGAGGGATGAGCAGTTCTTC